This T cell receptor beta chain was identified in a study of cytomegalovirus exposure and HLA in healthy donors. Produced via immunoSEQ multiplex PCR; TCRdb's table is partial and in-frame only. The sample lists tens of thousands of clones; 84% were seen once. The germline CDR1 and CDR2 sequences are LNHDA and SQIVND (reference sequence). The CDR3 runs 15 residues. Trimming shortened V by 5 bases and J by 3 bases, and 13 bases separated the two germline ends. The sequence came from a woman between 18 and 30 years old in good health and CMV-seropositive. The V and J genes are TRBV19 and TRBJ2-2; D is perhaps TRBD1 (6 bases). Sample: PBMCs. This CDR3 is CASSRPWTDTGELFF. CDR3 sequence (DNA): TGTGCCAGTAGTCGACCCTGGACAGACACCGGGGAGCTGTTTTTT.